These 18 T cell receptor beta chains share one sample of origin, sequenced in a study of cytomegalovirus exposure and HLA in healthy donors. 60 Vbeta and 13 Jbeta primers were used in PCR. Produced via immunoSEQ multiplex PCR; TCRdb's table is partial and in-frame only. This sample carries about 92,000 clones, approximately 80% of them seen once, and the ten largest clones take 2% to 2.5%. The sequencing input was PBMCs. The origin of the receptors is a man between 18 and 29 years old in good health and CMV-seronegative.

This clone was detected only a few times. The V and J genes are TRBV6-1 and TRBJ2-3; D possibly corresponds to TRBD1 (5 bases). Trimming pared 4 bases from V and 11 bases from J, leaving 16 bases between. The germline gives CDR1 MNHNS, CDR2 SASEGT. The CDR3 spans 13 residues. The CDR3: CASSARQGWKQYF. DNA of the CDR3: TGTGCCAGCAGTGCCCGCCAGGGCTGGAAGCAGTATTTT.

This clone was observed a handful of times. The chain uses TRBV5-4 and TRBJ1-1; D remains unclear. The CDR3 contains 12 residues. Looked up from germline, CDR1 is SGHNT and CDR2 is YYREEE (reference sequence). The ends were cut back, 4 bases at V and 2 bases at J, with 6 bases in the middle. The CDR3 loop reads CASSHPNTEAFF. As DNA, the CDR3 is TGTGCCAGCAGCCATCCAAACACTGAAGCTTTCTTT. The whole variable domain, remainder taken from reference TRBV5-4 and TRBJ1-1, is ETGVTQSPTHLIKTRGQQVTLRCSSQSGHNTVSWYQQALGQGPQFIFQYYREEENGRGNFPPRFSGLQFPNYSSELNVNALELDDSALYLCASSHPNTEAFFGQGTRLTVV.

The chain combines TRBV30 with TRBJ1-5, with a weak D call TRBD1 (5 bases). This CDR3 has 15 residues. Germline V gene data show CDR1 as GTSNPN and CDR2 as SVGIG (reference sequence). Trimming took 2 bases from V and 7 from J, leaving 18 bases between them. The DNA for the CDR3 is TGTGCCTGGAGTCCCGGGACTCTGTTTGGCCAGCCCCAGCATTTT. Translation: CAWSPGTLFGQPQHF. Supplemented by reference TRBV30 and TRBJ1-5, the full variable domain reads SQTIHQWPATLVQPVGSPLSLECTVEGTSNPNLYWYRQAAGRGLQLLFYSVGIGQISSEVPQNLSASRPQDRQFILSSKKLLLSDSGFYLCAWSPGTLFGQPQHFGDGTRLSIL.

Of note for this clone: Other DNA sequences in the same sample also yield this CDR3. The V and J genes are TRBV6-6 and TRBJ1-3; unclear D gene. The germline V gene encodes CDR1 MNHNY and CDR2 SVGAGI (reference sequence). Trimming left V 2 bases short and J 0 bases short, with 8 bases between. This CDR3 spans 15 amino acids. CDR3 nucleotides: TGTGCCAGCAGTTACGGTGGGAGCTCTGGAAACACCATATATTTT. Its protein product is CASSYGGSSGNTIYF.

CDR3 sequence (DNA): TGTGCCAGCAGCTTAGTAGCGGGGGGTCAAACCTACAATGAGCAGTTCTTC. It yields the protein CASSLVAGGQTYNEQFF. The chain uses TRBV11-2 and TRBJ2-1, with 10 nucleotides matching TRBD2. CDR1 SGHAT and CDR2 FQNNGV come from the germline V gene. V dropped 1 base and J dropped 2; count of bases not matched to a gene: 5. This CDR3 spans 17 amino acids.

The rearrangement links TRBV5-1 to TRBJ2-7, with D perhaps matching TRBD2 (5 bases). V gave up 5 bases and J gave up 4 bases, with 16 bases separating them. The CDR3 covers 14 residues. In germline, CDR1 is SGHRS, CDR2 YFSETQ. CDR3 coding DNA: TGCGCCAGCAGGTGGGGAGAATCGTTGTACGAGCAGTACTTC. Translation gives CASRWGESLYEQYF.

The rearrangement joins TRBV15 to TRBJ2-5; 15 positions agree with TRBD2. The CDR3 covers 18 residues. Germline V gives CDR1 LNHNV, CDR2 YYDKDF (reference sequence). The ends lost 2 bases at V and 5 bases at J; junction bases unmatched: 9. The CDR3 DNA reads TGTGCCACCAGCAGATCCGGACTAGCGGGGGGGCCGGGGGAGACCCAGTACTTC. Its translation: CATSRSGLAGGPGETQYF.

The chain joins TRBV6-1 to TRBJ1-2, with TRBD1 matching over 8 bases. This CDR3 region has 15 residues. The V gene's germline CDR1 is MNHNS and CDR2 SASEGT. V shed 5 bases, J shed 0 bases, and the junction held 5 bases outside the gene matches. The CDR3 DNA reads as TGTGCCAGCAGTCCGTTGACAGGGGCTAACTATGGCTACACCTTC. Residues: CASSPLTGANYGYTF.

In its sample, this clone was seen once. V is TRBV18 and J is TRBJ1-2, with unresolved D. The CDR3 is made up of 13 amino acids. V lost 9 bases, J lost 2 bases, and 13 bases lay in between. Germline V gene data show CDR1 as KGHSH and CDR2 as LQKENI. The CDR3 DNA reads TGTGCCAGTTCCACACCTAGAAACTATGGCTACACCTTC. It is translated as CASSTPRNYGYTF.

J is TRBJ1-6 and V is TRBV2, with D perhaps TRBD1 (5 bases). Germline loops: CDR1 SNHLY, CDR2 FYNNEI. There are 16 residues in the CDR3. V lost 5 bases and J lost 7, with 18 bases in between. CDR3 loop: CASSQTRGESNSPLHF. DNA of the CDR3: TGTGCCAGCAGTCAGACCCGGGGGGAGTCAAATTCACCCCTCCACTTT. Based on the CDR3 plus reference TRBV2 and TRBJ1-6, the full variable domain is EPEVTQTPSHQVTQMGQEVILRCVPISNHLYFYWYRQILGQKVEFLVSFYNNEISEKSEIFDDQFSVERPDGSNFTLKIRSTKLEDSAMYFCASSQTRGESNSPLHFGNGTRLTVT.

The chain couples TRBV29-1 to TRBJ2-3; TRBD1 aligns across 9 bases. The V and J ends lost 5 bases and 3 bases, in that order; junction bases with no gene match: 3. The CDR3 spans 13 residues. Germline values: CDR1 SQVTM, CDR2 ANQGSEA. The CDR3 DNA is TGCAGCGTTCACGGACAGGGGACAGATACGCAGTATTTT. Its translation is CSVHGQGTDTQYF.

The V call is TRBV9, the J call TRBJ2-1; 10 nucleotides match TRBD2. The CDR3 is 16 residues long. CDR1 SGDLS and CDR2 YYNGEE come from the germline V gene. V gave up 4 bases and J gave up 4 bases; unmatched junction bases: 8. CDR3 loop: CASSFLPSGGYNEQFF. In DNA form, the CDR3 reads TGTGCCAGCAGCTTCCTTCCTAGCGGGGGTTACAATGAGCAGTTCTTC.

The chain links TRBV5-1 to TRBJ2-3; TRBD2 is a possible D gene (5 bases). The CDR3 sequence is 16 residues long. V was cut by 3 bases and J by 5 bases, with 19 bases left in between. Germline V gene data show CDR1 as SGHRS and CDR2 as YFSETQ. The CDR3 here is CASSWIRRGDGDTQYF. DNA for the CDR3: TGCGCCAGCAGCTGGATCCGTCGGGGTGATGGAGATACGCAGTATTTT.

This chain links TRBV4-1 with TRBJ2-2; 11 positions agree with TRBD2. Germline-derived CDR1 and CDR2 are MGHRA and YSYEKL. The CDR3 is 16 amino acids. Trimming cost V 1 base and J 3 bases; bases outside gene matches: 1. The CDR3 protein is CASSQVLAGDTGELFF. CDR3 DNA: TGCGCCAGCAGCCAAGTACTAGCGGGGGACACCGGGGAGCTGTTTTTT.

The V and J genes are TRBV6-5 and TRBJ1-5, with a weak D call TRBD1 (5 bases). Per germline, CDR1 MNHEY and CDR2 SVGAGI. The germline V and J ends were trimmed by 4 bases and 4 bases, with 17 bases remaining between them. The CDR3 spans 16 residues. This CDR3 reads CASSSTPGPPNQPQHF. The DNA for the CDR3 is TGTGCCAGCAGTTCAACCCCAGGGCCGCCGAATCAGCCCCAGCATTTT.

This rearrangement joins TRBV27 to TRBJ1-2; D is possibly TRBD1 (6 bases). V was shortened by 3 bases and J by 1 base, with 18 bases between the two germline ends. Germline CDR1 and CDR2: MNHEY and SMNVEV (reference sequence). This CDR3 spans 17 amino acids. CDR3 in amino acids: CASSFMRGQYGNYGYTF. CDR3 bases: TGTGCCAGCAGTTTCATGCGGGGGCAATACGGTAACTATGGCTACACCTTC.

This clone was seen a handful of times. This sequence joins TRBV5-6 and TRBJ2-1; D perhaps matches TRBD2 (6 bases). V was pared by 4 bases and J by 4 bases, with 12 bases between. The CDR3 sequence is 14 residues long. CDR1 SGHDT and CDR2 YYEEEE come from the germline V gene. CDR3 sequence: CASSLTRGYNEQFF. The CDR3 region has the DNA TGTGCCAGCAGCCTTACCCGGGGGTACAATGAGCAGTTCTTC.

As to this clone: Germline is not matched at one junction end, which may reflect a read error. The chain links TRBV7-7 to TRBJ2-5; D is possibly TRBD1 (6 bases). This CDR3 has 17 amino acids. Germline V CDR1 and CDR2: SSHAT, FNYEAQ (reference sequence). CDR3 coding DNA: TGTGCTAGCAGCTTACCGGCCGGACAGAGGGGAGACGAGACCCAGTACTTC. Its translation: CASSLPAGQRGDETQYF.